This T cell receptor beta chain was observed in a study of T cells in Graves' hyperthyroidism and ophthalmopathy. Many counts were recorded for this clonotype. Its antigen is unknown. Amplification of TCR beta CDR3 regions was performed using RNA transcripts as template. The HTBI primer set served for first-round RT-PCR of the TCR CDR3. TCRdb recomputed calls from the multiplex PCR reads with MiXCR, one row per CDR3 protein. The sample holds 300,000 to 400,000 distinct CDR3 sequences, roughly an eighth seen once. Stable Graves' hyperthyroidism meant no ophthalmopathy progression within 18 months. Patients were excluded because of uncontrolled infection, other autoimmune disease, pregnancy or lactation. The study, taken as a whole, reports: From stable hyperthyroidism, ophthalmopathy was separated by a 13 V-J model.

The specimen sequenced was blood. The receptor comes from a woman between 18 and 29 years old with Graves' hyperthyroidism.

This chain's CDR3 is CATSDRDQTGELFF. The CDR3 DNA reads as TGTGCCACCAGTGATCGGGACCAGACCGGGGAGCTGTTTTTT. The chain has TRBV24-1 and TRBJ2-2, with D perhaps TRBD1 or TRBD2 (5 bases each). V lost 3 bases to trimming and J lost 5 bases, with 9 bases between them. The CDR3 extends over 14 amino acids. From germline, CDR1 is KGHDR and CDR2 SFDVKD.